This paragraph covers one TCR beta chain sequence. Other DNA sequences in this sample translate to the same CDR3. This sample was taken from a study of blood T cell repertoires in COVID-19. TCRdb's copy holds only in-frame clones and misses some; the assay was immunoSEQ multiplex PCR. The repertoire consists of roughly 140,000 clones, with about 80% occurring once and the leading ten covering 1.5% to 2%. This CDR3 contains 14 residues. V was clipped by 3 bases and J by 3 bases, with 9 bases between them. Germline CDR1 reads LNHDA; CDR2 reads SQIVND (reference sequence). The V gene is TRBV19, the J gene TRBJ1-5; D is unclear. The clonotype comes from a woman aged 18-30 years who had been exposed to COVID-19. Sequenced input: PBMCs or T cells enriched from blood (not recorded which). The CDR3: CASSMTGSNQPQHF. The CDR3 DNA reads as TGTGCCAGTAGTATGACCGGGTCCAATCAGCCCCAGCATTTT.